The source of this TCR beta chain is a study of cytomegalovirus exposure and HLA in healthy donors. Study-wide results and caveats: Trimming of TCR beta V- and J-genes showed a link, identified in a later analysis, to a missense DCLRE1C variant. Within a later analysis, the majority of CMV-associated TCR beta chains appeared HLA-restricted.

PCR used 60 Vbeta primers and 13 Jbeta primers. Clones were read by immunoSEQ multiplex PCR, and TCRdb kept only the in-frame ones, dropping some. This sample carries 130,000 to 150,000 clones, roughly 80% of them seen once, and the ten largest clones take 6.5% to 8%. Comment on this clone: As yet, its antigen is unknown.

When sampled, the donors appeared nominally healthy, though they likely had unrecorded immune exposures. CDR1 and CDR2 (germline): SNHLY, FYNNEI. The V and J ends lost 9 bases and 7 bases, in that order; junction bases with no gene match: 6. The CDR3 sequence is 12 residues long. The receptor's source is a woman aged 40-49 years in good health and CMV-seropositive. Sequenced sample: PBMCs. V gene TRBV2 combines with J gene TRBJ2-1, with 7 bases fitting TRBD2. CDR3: CASKAGQNEQFF. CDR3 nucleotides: TGTGCCAGTAAAGCGGGGCAGAATGAGCAGTTCTTC.